Detailed here is one T cell receptor beta chain. Antigen: not known. TCRdb itself ran the 5' RACE reads through MiXCR, one entry per CDR3 protein. There are roughly 51,000 distinct CDR3 sequences in the sample; less than 9.5% occur only once, and under 12% lies in the top ten. Germline-derived CDR1 and CDR2 are GTSNPN and SVGIG (reference sequence). This CDR3 spans 13 amino acids. With 0 bases removed from V and 6 bases from J, the gap between germline ends came to 8 bases. The data stem from a study of early T cells in non-severe SARS-CoV-2 infection. The wider study: Investigators sequenced bulk RNA drawn from unsorted whole blood, and chains remained unpaired.

Findings and limits, study-wide: The VDJdb matching leaned toward anti-spike CD8 responses and overlooked private and CD4 specificities.

The sample in question was whole blood, obtained at baseline. This chain connects TRBV30 to TRBJ2-2, with D hard to call. The sequence came from an adult who was a healthcare worker with PCR-confirmed SARS-CoV-2 infection or an uninfected control (not recorded which). CDR3 sequence reads: CAWSVVSAGELFF. CDR3 nucleotide sequence: TGTGCCTGGAGTGTAGTATCCGCCGGGGAGCTGTTTTTT.